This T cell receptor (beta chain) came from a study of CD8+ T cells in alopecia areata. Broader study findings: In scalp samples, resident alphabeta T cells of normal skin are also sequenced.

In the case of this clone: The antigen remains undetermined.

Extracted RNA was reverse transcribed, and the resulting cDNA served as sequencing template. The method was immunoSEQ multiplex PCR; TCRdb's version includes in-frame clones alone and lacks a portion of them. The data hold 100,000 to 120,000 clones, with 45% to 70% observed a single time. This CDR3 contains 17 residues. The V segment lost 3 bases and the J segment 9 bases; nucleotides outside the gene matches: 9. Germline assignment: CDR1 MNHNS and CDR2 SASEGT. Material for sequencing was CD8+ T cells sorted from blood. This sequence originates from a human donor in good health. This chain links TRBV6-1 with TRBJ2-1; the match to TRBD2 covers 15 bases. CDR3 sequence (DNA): TGTGCCAGCAGTGAGGGGACTAGCGGGGGGACCCCAATTGAGCAGTTCTTC. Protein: CASSEGTSGGTPIEQFF.